Listed below are T cell receptor beta chains from one sample, sequenced in a study of T cell responses to AZD1222 COVID-19 vaccine. Only in-frame clones appear in the TCRdb table, and some are missing; sequencing was by immunoSEQ multiplex PCR. This sample carries under 200,000 clones, about 90% of them seen once, and the ten largest clones take 1% to 1.5%. Source: peripheral blood, taken 28 days after the second AZD1222 dose. These receptors were collected from an adult who received the AZD1222 COVID-19 vaccine. The conserved cysteine and the conserved F or W are not part of the CDR3 here. Fields, in order: D gene, V gene, J gene, CDR3 protein. The D gene is left open where the match is weak.

TRBD2	TRBV9	TRBJ2-1	ASSPGGTSGLNEQF
NA	TRBV11-3	TRBJ2-2	ASSSSSQAGELF
NA	TRBV19	TRBJ1-2	ASSMIRVQDYGYT
NA	TRBV5-1	TRBJ2-3	ASSLGGRNTDTQY
NA	TRBV14	TRBJ1-1	ASSQEAWFTEAF
NA	TRBV5-6	TRBJ1-1	ASSPRGGRMNTEAF
NA	TRBV2	TRBJ1-1	ASSLRGGLTEAF
TRBD1	TRBV6-5	TRBJ2-1	ASSYRGTGSWDEQF
NA	TRBV7-9	TRBJ1-1	ASSLARGPTEAF
NA	TRBV10-3	TRBJ1-6	AISAQEIADGSPLH
NA	TRBV6-1	TRBJ1-1	ASSELSEAF
NA	TRBV30	TRBJ1-5	AWSVRAGYNQPQH
NA	TRBV10-3	TRBJ2-7	AISVALPSQPYEQY
NA	TRBV7-9	TRBJ2-7	ASSTGSGRVYEQY
NA	TRBV14	TRBJ1-1	ASSLIGDGTEAF
NA	TRBV6-1	TRBJ1-2	ASSEHPYGYT
NA	TRBV10-1	TRBJ2-3	ASSEGGTSTDTQY
TRBD2	TRBV27	TRBJ2-7	ASSLSSGGRYEQY